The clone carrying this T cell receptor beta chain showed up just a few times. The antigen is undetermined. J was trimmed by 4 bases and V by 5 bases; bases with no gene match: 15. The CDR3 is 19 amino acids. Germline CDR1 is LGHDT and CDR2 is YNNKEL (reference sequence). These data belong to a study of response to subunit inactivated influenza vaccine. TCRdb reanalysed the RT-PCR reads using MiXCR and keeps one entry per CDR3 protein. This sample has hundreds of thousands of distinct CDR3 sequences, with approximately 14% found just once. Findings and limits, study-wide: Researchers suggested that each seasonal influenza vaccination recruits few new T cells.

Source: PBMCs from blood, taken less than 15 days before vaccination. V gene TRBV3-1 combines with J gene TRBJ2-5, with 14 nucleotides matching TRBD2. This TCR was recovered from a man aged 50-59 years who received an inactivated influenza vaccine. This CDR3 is CASSVEGLAGAQAGETQYF. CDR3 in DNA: TGTGCCAGCAGCGTAGAGGGACTAGCGGGAGCCCAAGCTGGAGAGACCCAGTACTTC.